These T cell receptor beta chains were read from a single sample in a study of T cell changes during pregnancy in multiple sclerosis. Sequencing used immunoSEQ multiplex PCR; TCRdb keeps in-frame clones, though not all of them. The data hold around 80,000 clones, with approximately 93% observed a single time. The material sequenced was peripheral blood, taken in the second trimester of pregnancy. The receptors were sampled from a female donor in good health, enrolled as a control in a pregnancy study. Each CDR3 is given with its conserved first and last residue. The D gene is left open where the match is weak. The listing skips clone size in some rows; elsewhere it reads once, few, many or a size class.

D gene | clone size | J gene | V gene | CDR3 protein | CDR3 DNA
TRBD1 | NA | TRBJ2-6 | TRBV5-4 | CASSLRTGAGANVLTF | TGTGCCAGCAGCCTACGGACAGGGGCTGGGGCCAACGTCCTGACTTTC
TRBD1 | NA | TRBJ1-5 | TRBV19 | CASSRGQGASQPQHF | TGTGCCAGTAGTAGAGGACAGGGGGCGTCTCAGCCCCAGCATTTT
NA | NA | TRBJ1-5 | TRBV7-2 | CASSRGDTWGQPQHF | TGTGCCAGCAGCCGTGGGGACACCTGGGGTCAGCCCCAGCATTTT
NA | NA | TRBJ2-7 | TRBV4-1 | CASSRAEDYEQYF | TGCGCCAGCAGCCGAGCGGAAGACTACGAGCAGTACTTC
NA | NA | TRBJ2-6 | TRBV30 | CAWSFGESGANVLTF | TGTGCCTGGAGTTTCGGGGAGTCGGGGGCCAACGTCCTGACTTTC
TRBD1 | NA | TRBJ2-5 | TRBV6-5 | CASSYRGRETQYF | TGTGCCAGCAGCTACAGGGGTAGAGAGACCCAGTACTTC
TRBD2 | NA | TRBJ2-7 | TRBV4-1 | CASSQVFATSGRSLNEQYF | TGCGCCAGCAGCCAAGTTTTTGCGACTAGCGGGAGAAGCCTCAACGAGCAGTACTTC
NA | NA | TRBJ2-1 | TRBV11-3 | CASSLGTRGSYNEQFF | TGTGCCAGCAGCTTAGGAACGAGAGGCTCCTACAATGAGCAGTTCTTC
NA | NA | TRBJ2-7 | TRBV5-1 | CASSLGSGPKYEQYF | TGCGCCAGCAGCTTGGGTTCAGGGCCTAAGTACGAGCAGTACTTC
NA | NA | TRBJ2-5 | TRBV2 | CASSWDSQETQYF | TGTGCCAGCAGTTGGGACTCCCAAGAGACCCAGTACTTC
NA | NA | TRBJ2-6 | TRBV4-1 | CASTQGGVGASGANVLTF | TGCGCCAGCACCCAGGGAGGGGTGGGGGCCTCTGGGGCCAACGTCCTGACTTTC
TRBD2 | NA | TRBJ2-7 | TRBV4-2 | CASSLSGTGSYEQYF | TGTGCCAGCAGCCTAAGCGGGACTGGTTCCTACGAGCAGTACTTC
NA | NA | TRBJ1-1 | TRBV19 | CATILNTEAFF | TGTGCCACCATTTTGAACACTGAAGCTTTCTTT
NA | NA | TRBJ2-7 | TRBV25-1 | CASSELTGRYEQYF | TGTGCCAGCAGTGAGTTGACAGGGAGGTACGAGCAGTACTTC
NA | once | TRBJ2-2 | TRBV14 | CASSQERVKDTGELFF | TGTGCCAGCAGCCAAGAGAGGGTAAAGGACACCGGGGAGCTGTTTTTT
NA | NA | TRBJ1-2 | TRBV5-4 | CASSSPDSYGYTF | TGTGCCAGCAGCTCCCCCGACAGCTATGGCTACACCTTC
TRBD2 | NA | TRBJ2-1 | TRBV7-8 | CASSLDGRESYNEQFF | TGTGCCAGCAGCTTAGATGGGCGGGAGTCCTACAATGAGCAGTTCTTC
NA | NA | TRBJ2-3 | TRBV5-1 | CASSMTPSTDTQYF | TGCGCCAGCAGCATGACACCTAGCACAGATACGCAGTATTTT
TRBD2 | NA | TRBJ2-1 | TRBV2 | CASSPSGRAGNEQFF | TGTGCCAGCAGTCCCAGCGGGAGGGCCGGAAATGAGCAGTTCTTC
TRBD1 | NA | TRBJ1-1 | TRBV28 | CASSLSRTGDTEAFF | TGTGCCAGCAGTTTATCCCGGACAGGGGACACTGAAGCTTTCTTT
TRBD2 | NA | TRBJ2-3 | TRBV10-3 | CATVLALGTDTQYF | TGTGCCACCGTACTAGCGCTAGGCACAGATACGCAGTATTTT
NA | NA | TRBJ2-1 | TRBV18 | CASSPWAVIPWNEQFF | TGTGCCAGCTCACCATGGGCTGTCATCCCCTGGAATGAGCAGTTCTTC
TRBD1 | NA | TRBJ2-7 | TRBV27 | CASRSLQGARDEQYF | TGTGCCAGCAGATCGCTACAGGGGGCAAGGGACGAGCAGTACTTC
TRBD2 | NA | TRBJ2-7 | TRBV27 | CASTFRGGLAGVAYEQYF | TGTGCCAGCACTTTCCGCGGCGGACTAGCGGGAGTCGCCTACGAGCAGTACTTC
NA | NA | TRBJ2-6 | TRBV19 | CASSISPTGLVSSGANVLTF | TGTGCCAGTAGTATTTCCCCCACAGGGTTGGTCTCCTCTGGGGCCAACGTCCTGACTTTC
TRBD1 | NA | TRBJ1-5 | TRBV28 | CASVQGDRLNQPQHF | TGTGCCAGCGTACAGGGGGATAGGTTGAATCAGCCCCAGCATTTT
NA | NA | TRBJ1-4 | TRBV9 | CASSVSGNEKLFF | TGTGCCAGCAGCGTATCCGGTAATGAAAAACTGTTTTTT
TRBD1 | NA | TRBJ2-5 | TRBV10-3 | CAISEGTGGGQETQYF | TGTGCCATCAGTGAAGGGACAGGGGGTGGTCAAGAGACCCAGTACTTC
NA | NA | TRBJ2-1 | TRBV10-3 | CAISVDRYNEQFF | TGTGCCATCAGTGTCGACAGATACAATGAGCAGTTCTTC
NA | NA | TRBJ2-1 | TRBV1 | CTSSPTSGRATLTFCDEQFF | TGCACCAGCAGCCCGACTAGCGGGAGGGCCACTCTGACTTTTTGCGATGAGCAGTTCTTC
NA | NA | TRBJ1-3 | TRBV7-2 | CASSPEGSSGNTIYF | TGTGCCAGCAGCCCTGAGGGCAGCTCTGGAAACACCATATATTTT
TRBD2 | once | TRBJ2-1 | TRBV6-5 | CASSQAGSSYNEQFF | TGTGCCAGCAGCCAAGCGGGGAGCTCCTACAATGAGCAGTTCTTC
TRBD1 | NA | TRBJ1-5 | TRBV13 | CASSFGTAKNQPQHF | TGTGCCAGCAGCTTCGGGACAGCTAAAAATCAGCCCCAGCATTTT
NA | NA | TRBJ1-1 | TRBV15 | CATSLSGWRGRTEAFF | TGTGCCACCAGCTTGTCTGGTTGGAGGGGTCGCACTGAAGCTTTCTTT
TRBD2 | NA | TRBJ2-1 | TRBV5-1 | CASRSTTGTSGKGYNEQFF | TGCGCCAGCAGGTCGACGACCGGGACTAGCGGCAAAGGCTACAATGAGCAGTTCTTC
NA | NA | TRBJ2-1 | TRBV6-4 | CASSPTGAHEQFF | TGTGCCAGCTCCCCTACGGGAGCCCATGAGCAGTTCTTC
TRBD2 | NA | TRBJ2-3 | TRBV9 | CASSIPSGRVTDTQYF | TGTGCCAGCAGTATCCCTAGCGGGAGGGTCACAGATACGCAGTATTTT
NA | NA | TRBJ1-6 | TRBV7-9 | CASSLAHNSPLHF | TGTGCCAGCAGCCTGGCCCATAATTCACCCCTCCACTTT
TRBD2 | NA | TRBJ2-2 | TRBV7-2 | CASSFSRLAGTGELFF | TGTGCCAGCAGCTTTAGCCGATTAGCGGGCACCGGGGAGCTGTTTTTT
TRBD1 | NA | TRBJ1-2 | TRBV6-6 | CASSYGRAGGAYGYTF | TGTGCCAGCAGTTACGGGAGGGCAGGGGGCGCTTATGGCTACACCTTC
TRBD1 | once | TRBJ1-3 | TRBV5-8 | CASSHRQGGNTIYF | TGTGCCAGCAGCCACCGACAGGGGGGAAACACCATATATTTT
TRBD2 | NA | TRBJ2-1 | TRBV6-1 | CAVGTSGRGNEQFF | TGTGCCGTAGGGACTAGCGGGAGGGGAAATGAGCAGTTCTTC
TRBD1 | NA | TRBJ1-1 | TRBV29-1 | CSATQSTGIAEAFF | TGCAGCGCCACTCAGTCGACAGGGATCGCTGAAGCTTTCTTT
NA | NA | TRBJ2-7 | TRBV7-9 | CASSGLGYEQYF | TGTGCCAGCAGCGGACTGGGCTACGAGCAGTACTTC
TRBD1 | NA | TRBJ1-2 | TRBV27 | CASSPQGAAYYGYTF | TGTGCCAGCAGTCCACAGGGGGCGGCTTACTATGGCTACACCTTC
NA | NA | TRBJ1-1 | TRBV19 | CASSIRAYNTEAFF | TGTGCCAGTAGTATACGCGCCTATAACACTGAAGCTTTCTTT
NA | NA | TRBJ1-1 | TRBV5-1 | CASTTMTRTEAFF | TGCGCCAGCACCACTATGACGCGGACTGAAGCTTTCTTT
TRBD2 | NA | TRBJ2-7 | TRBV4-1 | CASSPEREGEYEQYF | TGCGCCAGCAGCCCAGAGCGGGAGGGAGAGTACGAGCAGTACTTC
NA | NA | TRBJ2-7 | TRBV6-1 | CASRTTGDGYEQYF | TGTGCCAGCAGGACGACAGGAGACGGCTACGAGCAGTACTTC
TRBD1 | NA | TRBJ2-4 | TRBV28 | CASSSGTGGHAKNIQYF | TGTGCCAGCAGTTCCGGGACAGGGGGCCACGCCAAAAACATTCAGTACTTC
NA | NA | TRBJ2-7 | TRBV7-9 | CASSLNGYEQYF | TGTGCCAGCAGCTTAAACGGTTACGAGCAGTACTTC
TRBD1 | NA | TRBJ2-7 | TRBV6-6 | CASSGTGNSYEQYF | TGTGCCAGCAGCGGGACAGGGAACAGCTACGAGCAGTACTTC
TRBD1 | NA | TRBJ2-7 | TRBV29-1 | CSVVGVGTGGNYEQYF | TGCAGCGTTGTGGGGGTAGGGACAGGGGGGAATTACGAGCAGTACTTC
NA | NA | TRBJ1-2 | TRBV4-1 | CASSQVENWGGYYGYTF | TGCGCCAGCAGCCAAGTTGAGAATTGGGGCGGCTACTATGGCTACACCTTC